This TCR beta chain emerged from a study of blood T cells in healthy people across ages. Study information: About one barcoded beta molecule per two T cells came from capture by template switching. Study observations and caveats: Older age coincided with a roughly linear decline in TCR beta diversity per million T cells. Naive CD4+ cells and diversity were both higher in long-lived donors than in aged donors.

Then a second PCR, running about 6 to 12 cycles, was carried out with a sample-barcoded 5' primer and a J-beta primer mix. MiXCR, applied by TCRdb to the 5' RACE reads, yields one record per CDR3 protein. This sample has about 1.1 million distinct CDR3 sequences, with about two fifths found just once. To note about this clonotype: Its antigen is still unknown.

CDR1 is MNHEY and CDR2 is SVGAGI in the germline V gene. The CDR3 contains 14 residues. Each donor's blood draw was roughly 9.5 milliliters of peripheral blood. Sequencing was done on a sample of blood. The chain is built from TRBV6-5 and TRBJ2-1, with 8 bases matching TRBD1. The tail of the sequence fits TRBJ2-7 better, so the J call may be wrong. The sequence came from a man aged 18 to 29 in good health. CDR3 DNA: TGTGCCAGCGCTCTGGGACAGGCCTACAATGAGCAGTACTTC. This translates into CASALGQAYNEQYF.